Below are 31 T cell receptor beta chains sequenced from a single sample in a study of technical replicates of blood from several donors. Only in-frame clones appear in the TCRdb table, and some are missing; sequencing was by immunoSEQ multiplex PCR. The data show some 90,000 clones, around 95% seen once. What was sequenced was T cells isolated from PBMCs. Receptor source: a human donor in good health.

The V gene is TRBV5-4, the J gene TRBJ1-1; D remains ambiguous. The V gene's germline CDR1 is SGHNT and CDR2 YYREEE (reference sequence). The V end lost 2 bases, the J end lost 4 bases, and 21 bases lay between the germline ends. The CDR3 consists of 17 residues. CDR3 region: CASSLDLIPGRSTEAFF. The CDR3 DNA reads as TGTGCCAGCAGCTTAGACCTAATACCTGGGAGAAGCACTGAAGCTTTCTTT. The whole variable domain, remainder taken from reference TRBV5-4 and TRBJ1-1, is ETGVTQSPTHLIKTRGQQVTLRCSSQSGHNTVSWYQQALGQGPQFIFQYYREEENGRGNFPPRFSGLQFPNYSSELNVNALELDDSALYLCASSLDLIPGRSTEAFFGQGTRLTVV.

The rearrangement joins TRBV5-4 to TRBJ2-1, with 11 bases aligning to TRBD2. CDR3 length equals 15 residues. Germline V gene lookup returns CDR1 SGHNT and CDR2 YYREEE (reference sequence). V lost 4 bases, J lost 7 bases, and 7 bases stayed unmatched. CDR3 coding DNA: TGTGCCAGCAGCCATCCGGGACTAGCGGATAATGAGCAGTTCTTC. It encodes CASSHPGLADNEQFF.

The chain carries TRBV20-1 and TRBJ2-7; weak D call: TRBD1 (6 bases). This CDR3 contains 11 residues. Germline CDR1 reads DFQATT; CDR2 reads SNEGSKA (reference sequence). The germline V and J ends were trimmed by 6 bases and 6 bases, with 12 bases remaining between them. CDR3 sequence: CSARTVREQYF. In DNA, the CDR3 is TGCAGTGCGCGGACAGTGCGCGAGCAGTACTTC.

The chain has TRBV19 and TRBJ2-3; TRBD1 aligns across 12 bases. The trim removed 8 bases at V and 4 bases at J, leaving 10 bases unmatched. In germline, CDR1 is LNHDA, CDR2 SQIVND (reference sequence). This CDR3 is 16 amino acids long. CDR3 protein: CASSRGQGAVADTQYF. CDR3 nucleotides: TGTGCCAGTTCTCGGGGACAGGGGGCTGTAGCAGATACGCAGTATTTT.

The chain employs TRBV18 and TRBJ2-1, with 11 positions matching TRBD2. Germline CDR1 is KGHSH and CDR2 is LQKENI. J lost 8 bases, V lost 3 bases, and 6 bases had no gene match. CDR3 length: 15 amino acids. The CDR3 here is CASSPSSGRQDEQFF. CDR3 in DNA: TGTGCCAGCTCACCTTCTAGCGGGAGGCAGGATGAGCAGTTCTTC.

The V call is TRBV6-5, the J call TRBJ2-7; 7 bases match TRBD1. There are 12 residues in the CDR3. Per the germline V gene, CDR1 is MNHEY and CDR2 is SVGAGI. The J segment lost 4 bases and the V segment lost 4 bases, leaving 1 base of the junction unmatched. Here the CDR3 reads CASSWTGYEQYF. DNA of the CDR3: TGTGCCAGCAGTTGGACAGGATACGAGCAGTACTTC.

The chain is built from TRBV19 and TRBJ2-1, with TRBD2 matching over 12 bases. Trimming cost V 7 bases and J 7 bases; bases outside gene matches: 2. Germline V gives CDR1 LNHDA, CDR2 SQIVND (reference sequence). This CDR3 region has 13 residues. This CDR3 is CASKTSGSNEQFF. The CDR3 DNA reads as TGTGCCAGTAAGACTAGCGGGAGTAATGAGCAGTTCTTC.

The rearrangement joins TRBV10-2 to TRBJ2-1; 7 positions match TRBD2. J lost 7 bases, V lost 8 bases, and 8 bases had no gene match. The CDR3 is made up of 13 amino acids. Germline lookup yields CDR1 WSHSY and CDR2 SAAADI. The CDR3 sequence is CASVTGGRNEQFF. CDR3 in DNA: TGCGCCAGCGTAACGGGAGGAAGAAATGAGCAGTTCTTC.

The rearrangement uses TRBV7-2 and TRBJ2-3; D remains unclear. Trimming took 2 bases from V and 7 from J, leaving 10 bases between them. The CDR3 has 13 residues. Germline CDR1 SGHTA, CDR2 FQGNSA. The CDR3 loop is CASSLLTLNTQYF. The CDR3 nucleotides read TGTGCCAGCAGCTTACTGACTCTTAATACGCAGTATTTT.

V gene TRBV5-1 combines with J gene TRBJ1-4, with D hard to call. Germline-derived CDR1 and CDR2 are SGHRS and YFSETQ. Between the trimmed V and J ends, which lost 2 bases and 0 bases, there was a span of 8 bases. The CDR3 totals 15 residues. In nucleotides, the CDR3 is TGCGCCAGCAGCTTCGGCGGCTCAACTAATGAAAAACTGTTTTTT. As protein: CASSFGGSTNEKLFF. Full variable domain (remainder filled in from reference TRBV5-1 and TRBJ1-4): KAGVTQTPRYLIKTRGQQVTLSCSPISGHRSVSWYQQTPGQGLQFLFEYFSETQRNKGNFPGRFSGRQFSNSRSEMNVSTLELGDSALYLCASSFGGSTNEKLFFGSGTQLSVL.

This clone appeared once. This chain links TRBV7-3 with TRBJ2-2; 8 nucleotides line up with TRBD2. The CDR3 has 16 residues. CDR1 and CDR2 (germline): SGHTA, FQGTGA. V gave up 4 bases and J gave up 2 bases; unmatched junction bases: 6. CDR3 DNA sequence: TGTGCCAGCAGCTCCCGGGGGGGTTTCAACACCGGGGAGCTGTTTTTT. Residues: CASSSRGGFNTGELFF.

The chain has TRBV6-1 and TRBJ1-2; 9 bases map to TRBD1. The length of the CDR3 is 19 residues. With 2 bases clipped from V and 0 bases from J, the junction kept 13 bases outside the gene matches. Germline CDR1 is MNHNS and CDR2 is SASEGT. The CDR3: CASSESVRKTGGANYGYTF. The CDR3 DNA sequence: TGTGCCAGCAGTGAATCTGTGAGAAAAACAGGGGGCGCTAACTATGGCTACACCTTC.

The CDR3 spells CASSLEASGRASSYNEQFF. CDR3 sequence (DNA): TGTGCCAGCAGCTTAGAGGCTAGCGGGAGGGCCTCGTCCTACAATGAGCAGTTCTTC. The chain combines TRBV7-9 with TRBJ2-1; 12 bases line up with TRBD2. The length of the CDR3 is 19 residues. Per the germline V gene, CDR1 is SEHNR and CDR2 is FQNEAQ (reference sequence). The ends lost 1 base at V and 1 base at J; junction bases unmatched: 8.

The chain recombines TRBV5-6 with TRBJ2-7; 11 nucleotides match TRBD2. The trim removed 4 bases at V and 5 bases at J, leaving 8 bases unmatched. The CDR3 is 15 residues long. Germline values: CDR1 SGHDT, CDR2 YYEEEE. The CDR3, as DNA: TGTGCCAGCAGCCCTTCGGGACTAGCGGTCGACGAGCAGTACTTC. Protein product: CASSPSGLAVDEQYF.

V and J are TRBV9 and TRBJ2-7; 11 bases fit TRBD2. Germline V gene lookup returns CDR1 SGDLS and CDR2 YYNGEE. Germline trimming cut 0 bases from V and 4 bases from J; bases unmatched to any gene: 9. The CDR3 loop spans 17 amino acids. The CDR3 is CASSVGETSGIGYEQYF. In DNA, the CDR3 is TGTGCCAGCAGCGTAGGTGAGACTAGCGGGATCGGTTACGAGCAGTACTTC.

J is TRBJ2-3 and V is TRBV30; D not certain. Germline V gene data show CDR1 as GTSNPN and CDR2 as SVGIG (reference sequence). The ends were cut back, 3 bases at V and 7 bases at J, with 14 bases in the middle. This CDR3 region has 13 residues. This CDR3 reads CAWRTFTANTQYF. The CDR3 DNA is TGTGCCTGGAGGACCTTTACAGCAAATACGCAGTATTTT.

This clone was counted once. The V call is TRBV28, the J call TRBJ2-7; D may be TRBD1 (5 bases). V gave up 6 bases and J gave up 0 bases, with 12 bases separating them. This CDR3 comprises 14 residues. The germline CDR1 and CDR2 sequences are MDHEN and SYDVKM. CDR3 protein: CASRNRKSSYEQYF. The CDR3 DNA sequence: TGTGCCAGCAGGAACAGGAAAAGCTCCTACGAGCAGTACTTC.

The gene calls are TRBV4-1 and TRBJ1-2; 8 positions match TRBD1. The CDR3 totals 16 residues. CDR1 is MGHRA, CDR2 YSYEKL, per germline. V lost 4 bases, J lost 0 bases, and 7 bases stayed unmatched. CDR3 protein: CASSLDRGSSNYGYTF. CDR3 coding DNA: TGCGCCAGCAGCCTAGACAGGGGATCGTCTAACTATGGCTACACCTTC.

The genes are TRBV6-4 and TRBJ1-2, with TRBD1 matching over 10 bases. Germline V CDR1 and CDR2: MRHNA, SNTAGT. With V trimmed by 5 bases and J by 0 bases, 12 bases remained unmatched. CDR3 size: 18 residues. In nucleotides, the CDR3 is TGTGCCAGCAGTCTATTTATGTCGACAGGGGGCGCTAACTATGGCTACACCTTC. Translating gives CASSLFMSTGGANYGYTF.

In its sample, this clone was seen a few times. The chain carries TRBV7-2 and TRBJ2-1, with TRBD1 matching over 7 bases. Germline CDR1 SGHTA, CDR2 FQGNSA. The junction had 12 bases not matched to a gene; V was cut back by 3 bases and J by 7 bases. This CDR3 has 16 residues. CDR3 sequence reads: CASSLIWIQQGNEQFF. CDR3 sequence (DNA): TGTGCCAGCAGCTTGATTTGGATACAACAGGGGAATGAGCAGTTCTTC.

This clone came up once. DNA of the CDR3: TGTGCCAGCAGCCAGTTCGCGGGAGTGGGCTACGAGCAGTACTTC. Translating gives CASSQFAGVGYEQYF. The chain employs TRBV4-2 and TRBJ2-7, with TRBD2 identical over 7 bases. From germline, CDR1 is LGHNA and CDR2 YNFKEQ. This CDR3 is built from 15 residues. Germline trimming cut 3 bases from V and 3 bases from J; bases unmatched to any gene: 8.

This chain connects TRBV19 to TRBJ2-7, with unresolved D. Germline V gene lookup returns CDR1 LNHDA and CDR2 SQIVND (reference sequence). The V end was cut by 6 bases, the J end by 5 bases, with 17 bases between. This CDR3 comprises 14 residues. CDR3 bases: TGTGCCAGTAGCCCGACCTCGGTGGGCCACGAGCAGTACTTC. Protein product: CASSPTSVGHEQYF.

The J gene is TRBJ2-4, the V gene TRBV5-1; D perhaps matches TRBD1 (5 bases). Germline lookup yields CDR1 SGHRS and CDR2 YFSETQ. The CDR3 is 15 amino acids. Trimming left V 0 bases short and J 1 base short, with 8 bases between. For the CDR3, the DNA is TGCGCCAGCAGCTTGGACCAGGGCGCCAAAAACATTCAGTACTTC. It yields the protein CASSLDQGAKNIQYF.

The V call is TRBV27, the J call TRBJ2-1; D gene uncertain. Germline V gene lookup returns CDR1 MNHEY and CDR2 SMNVEV (reference sequence). V was clipped by 3 bases and J by 5 bases, with 8 bases between them. This CDR3 comprises 13 residues. The CDR3 bases are TGTGCCAGCAGTTTTGACTTAAACAATGAGCAGTTCTTC. It codes for CASSFDLNNEQFF.

This clone is a singleton in its sample. This chain uses TRBV19 with TRBJ2-2; D might be TRBD2 (5 bases). V gave up 7 bases and J gave up 1 base, with 10 bases separating them. The germline CDR1 and CDR2 sequences are LNHDA and SQIVND (reference sequence). The CDR3 loop spans 14 amino acids. CDR3 sequence reads: CASIGRVNTGELFF. The CDR3 DNA reads as TGTGCCAGTATCGGGCGGGTGAACACCGGGGAGCTGTTTTTT.

This clone showed up just once. This chain uses TRBV5-6 with TRBJ2-7, with TRBD1 as a possible D gene (6 bases). Looked up from germline, CDR1 is SGHDT and CDR2 is YYEEEE. V lost 3 bases to trimming and J lost 3 bases, with 16 bases between them. The CDR3 consists of 15 residues. The CDR3 nucleotides read TGTGCCAGCAGCTACGCCGGGACACCGAACTACGAGCAGTACTTC. It translates to CASSYAGTPNYEQYF.

The chain uses TRBV7-3 and TRBJ2-1, with D possibly TRBD1 on 6 matching bases. V was clipped by 5 bases and J by 4 bases, with 9 bases between them. The CDR3 loop spans 13 amino acids. The germline V gene has CDR1 SGHTA and CDR2 FQGTGA. Written as DNA, the CDR3 is TGTGCCAGCAGCGGACAGTTTTACAATGAGCAGTTCTTC. Its protein product is CASSGQFYNEQFF.

V is TRBV4-1 and J is TRBJ2-1, with D possibly matching TRBD1 (5 bases). The length of the CDR3 is 15 residues. Between the trimmed V and J ends, which lost 0 bases and 6 bases, there was a span of 12 bases. Germline loops: CDR1 MGHRA, CDR2 YSYEKL. CDR3 sequence reads: CASSQESLTGNEQFF. As DNA, the CDR3 is TGCGCCAGCAGCCAAGAATCACTAACAGGCAATGAGCAGTTCTTC.

The chain couples TRBV7-9 to TRBJ2-5, with 7 positions matching TRBD2. Germline lookup yields CDR1 SEHNR and CDR2 FQNEAQ (reference sequence). With V trimmed by 5 bases and J by 5 bases, 2 bases remained unmatched. This CDR3 contains 12 residues. The CDR3, as DNA: TGTGCCAGCAGCCACGGGGGGGAGACCCAGTACTTC. This gives the protein CASSHGGETQYF.

This chain links TRBV27 with TRBJ2-3; 9 bases align to TRBD1. Germline V gene data show CDR1 as MNHEY and CDR2 as SMNVEV (reference sequence). The ends lost 0 bases at V and 6 bases at J; junction bases unmatched: 10. CDR3 length equals 17 residues. The CDR3 protein is CASSLSASTGGLDTQYF. The CDR3 coding sequence is TGTGCCAGCAGTTTATCAGCATCGACAGGGGGTTTGGATACGCAGTATTTT.

The chain employs TRBV29-1 and TRBJ2-7; tentatively, D is TRBD2 (6 bases). The V gene lost 6 bases and the J gene lost 5 bases, with 17 bases spanning the gap. Germline assignment: CDR1 SQVTM and CDR2 ANQGSEA. The CDR3 is made up of 13 amino acids. The CDR3 coding sequence is TGCAGCGTGGGGGGTCGGCAGACCAACGAGCAGTACTTC. Its translation: CSVGGRQTNEQYF.